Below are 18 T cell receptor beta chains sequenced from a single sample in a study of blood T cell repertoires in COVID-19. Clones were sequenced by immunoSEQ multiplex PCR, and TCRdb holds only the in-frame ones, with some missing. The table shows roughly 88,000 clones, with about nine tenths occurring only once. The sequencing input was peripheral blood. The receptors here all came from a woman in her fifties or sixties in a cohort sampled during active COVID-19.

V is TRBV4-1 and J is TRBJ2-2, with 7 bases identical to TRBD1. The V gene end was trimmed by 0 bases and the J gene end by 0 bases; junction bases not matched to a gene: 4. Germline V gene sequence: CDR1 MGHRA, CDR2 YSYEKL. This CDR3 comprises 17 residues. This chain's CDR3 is CASSQDKGAANTGELFF. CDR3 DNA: TGCGCCAGCAGCCAAGATAAGGGGGCGGCGAACACCGGGGAGCTGTTTTTT.

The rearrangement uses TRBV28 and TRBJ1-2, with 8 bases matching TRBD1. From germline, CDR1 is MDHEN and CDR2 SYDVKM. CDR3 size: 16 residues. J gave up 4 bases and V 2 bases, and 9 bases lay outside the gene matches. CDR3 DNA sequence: TGTGCCAGCAGTTTAAACGCAGGGGGCGGGAGCTATGGCTACACCTTC. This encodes CASSLNAGGGSYGYTF.

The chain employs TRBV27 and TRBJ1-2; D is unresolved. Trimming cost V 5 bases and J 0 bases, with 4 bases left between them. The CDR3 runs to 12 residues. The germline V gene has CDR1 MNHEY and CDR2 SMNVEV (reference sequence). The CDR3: CASSKPNYGYTF. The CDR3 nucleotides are TGTGCCAGCAGTAAGCCTAACTATGGCTACACCTTC.

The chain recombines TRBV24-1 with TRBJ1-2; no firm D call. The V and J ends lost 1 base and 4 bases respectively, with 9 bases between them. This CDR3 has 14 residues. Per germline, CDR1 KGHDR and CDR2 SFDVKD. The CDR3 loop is CATSDLGRGYGYTF. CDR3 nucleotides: TGTGCCACCAGTGATTTAGGGAGAGGCTATGGCTACACCTTC.

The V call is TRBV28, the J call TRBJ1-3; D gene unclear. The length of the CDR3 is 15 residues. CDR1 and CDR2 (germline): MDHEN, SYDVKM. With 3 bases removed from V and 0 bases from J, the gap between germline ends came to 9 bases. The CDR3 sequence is CASSLERISGNTIYF. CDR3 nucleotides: TGTGCCAGCAGTTTGGAGCGTATCTCTGGAAACACCATATATTTT.

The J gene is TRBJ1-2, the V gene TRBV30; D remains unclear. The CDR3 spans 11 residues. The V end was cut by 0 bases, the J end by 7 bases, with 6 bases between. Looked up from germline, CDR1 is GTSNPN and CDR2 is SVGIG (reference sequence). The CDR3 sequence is CAWSVTRGYTF. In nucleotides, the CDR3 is TGTGCCTGGAGTGTTACGCGTGGCTACACCTTC.

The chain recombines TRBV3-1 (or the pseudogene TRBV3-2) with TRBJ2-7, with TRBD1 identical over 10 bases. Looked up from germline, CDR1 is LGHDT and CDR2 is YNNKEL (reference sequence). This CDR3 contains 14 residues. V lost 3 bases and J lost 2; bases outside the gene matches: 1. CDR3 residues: CASSHGQGAYEQYF. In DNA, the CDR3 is TGTGCCAGCAGCCACGGACAGGGGGCCTACGAGCAGTACTTC.

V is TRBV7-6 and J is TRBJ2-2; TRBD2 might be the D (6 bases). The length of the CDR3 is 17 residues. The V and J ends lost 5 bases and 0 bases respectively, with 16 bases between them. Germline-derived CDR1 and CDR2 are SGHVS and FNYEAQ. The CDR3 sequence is CASSPLLASPNTGELFF. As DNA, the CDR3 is TGTGCCAGCAGCCCTCTCCTAGCGAGCCCGAACACCGGGGAGCTGTTTTTT.

CDR3 in amino acids: CASSMGGAQPQHF. For the CDR3, the DNA is TGTGCCAGTAGTATGGGGGGGGCTCAGCCCCAGCATTTT. The V gene is TRBV19, the J gene TRBJ1-5; D perhaps matches TRBD1 (6 bases). CDR3 size: 13 residues. Trimming took 3 bases from V and 6 from J, leaving 9 bases between them. CDR1 and CDR2 from the germline V gene are LNHDA and SQIVND (reference sequence).

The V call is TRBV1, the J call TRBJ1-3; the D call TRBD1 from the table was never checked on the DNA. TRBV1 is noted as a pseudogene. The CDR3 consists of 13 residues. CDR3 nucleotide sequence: TGCACCAGCAGCCCACATACTGGAAACACCATATATTTT. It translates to CTSSPHTGNTIYF.

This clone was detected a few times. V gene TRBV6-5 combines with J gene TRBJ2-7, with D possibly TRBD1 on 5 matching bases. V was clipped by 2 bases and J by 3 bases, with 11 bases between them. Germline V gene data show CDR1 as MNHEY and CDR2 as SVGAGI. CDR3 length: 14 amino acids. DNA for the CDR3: TGTGCCAGCAGTTACGGAAACAGGTTCTACGAGCAGTACTTC. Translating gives CASSYGNRFYEQYF.

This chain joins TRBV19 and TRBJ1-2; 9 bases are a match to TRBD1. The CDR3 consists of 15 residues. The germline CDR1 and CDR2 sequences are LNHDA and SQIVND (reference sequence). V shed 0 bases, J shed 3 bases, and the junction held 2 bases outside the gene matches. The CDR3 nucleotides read TGTGCCAGTAGTATAGACAACAGGGGGCACTATGGCTACACCTTC. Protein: CASSIDNRGHYGYTF.

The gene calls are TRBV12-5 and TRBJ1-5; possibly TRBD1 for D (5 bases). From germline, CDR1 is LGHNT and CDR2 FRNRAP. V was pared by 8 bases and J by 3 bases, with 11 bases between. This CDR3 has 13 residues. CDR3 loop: CASLRDLNQPQHF. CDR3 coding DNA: TGTGCTAGTTTGCGGGACCTCAATCAGCCCCAGCATTTT.

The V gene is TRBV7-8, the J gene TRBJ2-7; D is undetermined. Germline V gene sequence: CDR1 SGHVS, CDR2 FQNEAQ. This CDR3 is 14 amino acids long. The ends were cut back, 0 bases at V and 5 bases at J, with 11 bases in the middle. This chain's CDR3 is CASSLAGLLDEQYF. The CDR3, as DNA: TGTGCCAGCAGCTTAGCGGGCCTTCTCGACGAGCAGTACTTC.

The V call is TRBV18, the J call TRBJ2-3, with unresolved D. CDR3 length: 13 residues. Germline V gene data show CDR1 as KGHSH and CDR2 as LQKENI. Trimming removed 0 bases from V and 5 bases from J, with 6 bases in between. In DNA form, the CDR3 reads TGTGCCAGCTCACCACCAGTCGGAGATACGCAGTATTTT. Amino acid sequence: CASSPPVGDTQYF.

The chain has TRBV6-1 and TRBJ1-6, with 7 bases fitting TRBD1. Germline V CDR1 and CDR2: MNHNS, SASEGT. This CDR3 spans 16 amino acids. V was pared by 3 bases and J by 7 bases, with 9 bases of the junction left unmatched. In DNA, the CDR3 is TGTGCCAGCAGTGACTATGAGGGGGCGAAAAATTCACCCCTCCACTTT. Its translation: CASSDYEGAKNSPLHF.

The CDR3 region has the DNA TGCGCCAGCAGCCAAGATGCATCAGGGGTCCTCTACAATGAGCAGTTCTTC. Amino acid sequence: CASSQDASGVLYNEQFF. The chain carries TRBV4-1 and TRBJ2-1, with a possible D match to TRBD1 (6 bases). The CDR3 runs to 17 residues. CDR1 MGHRA and CDR2 YSYEKL come from the germline V gene. The V end was cut by 0 bases, the J end by 3 bases, with 15 bases between.

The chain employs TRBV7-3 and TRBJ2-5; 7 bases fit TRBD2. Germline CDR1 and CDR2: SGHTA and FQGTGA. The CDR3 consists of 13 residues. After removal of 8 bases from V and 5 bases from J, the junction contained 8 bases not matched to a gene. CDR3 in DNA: TGTGCCAGCGGGACGGGGGGTGGTGAGACCCAGTACTTC. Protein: CASGTGGGETQYF.